The rows below give T cell receptor beta chains drawn from one sample of a study of long-term antiretroviral therapy in people with HIV. Produced via immunoSEQ multiplex PCR; TCRdb's table is partial and in-frame only. The table has about 21,000 clones, 85% to 90% seen once. Sequences were derived from unsorted PBMCs, sampled 2.3 years after starting antiretroviral therapy. These TCRs come from a man in his sixties with HIV. CDR3s include the opening cysteine and the closing phenylalanine or tryptophan. Each record gives: clone size, V gene, J gene, D gene, CDR3 DNA, CDR3 protein. The D gene is left open where the match is weak. Size is omitted from some rows. Given values are once, few, many or a class for expanded clones.

clone size: once
V gene: TRBV6-5
J gene: TRBJ2-7
D gene: TRBD1
CDR3 DNA: TGTGCCAGCAGTTACTTTGGACAGGGTCCCTACGAGCAGTACTTC
CDR3 protein: CASSYFGQGPYEQYF

clone size: .
V gene: TRBV19
J gene: TRBJ2-2
D gene: .
CDR3 DNA: TGTGCCAGTACCCCCGTCAGCGGTCTGGTGGGGGAGCTGTTTTTT
CDR3 protein: CASTPVSGLVGELFF

clone size: .
V gene: TRBV18
J gene: TRBJ2-5
D gene: .
CDR3 DNA: TGTGCCAGCTCACCACTGGATACTCAAGAGACCCAGTACTTC
CDR3 protein: CASSPLDTQETQYF

clone size: .
V gene: TRBV4-3
J gene: TRBJ1-2
D gene: .
CDR3 DNA: TGCGCCAGCAGCCCCTGGGAGGGCGGCTATGGCTACACCTTC
CDR3 protein: CASSPWEGGYGYTF

clone size: .
V gene: TRBV18
J gene: TRBJ2-4
D gene: .
CDR3 DNA: TGTGCCAGCTCACCATACGGGGCGGAAAACATTCAGTACTTC
CDR3 protein: CASSPYGAENIQYF

clone size: .
V gene: TRBV2
J gene: TRBJ1-4
D gene: .
CDR3 DNA: TGTGCCAGATCCGGACTTGGGGGAATCACGGCAACTAATGAAAAACTGTTTTTT
CDR3 protein: CARSGLGGITATNEKLFF

clone size: once
V gene: TRBV7-2
J gene: TRBJ1-2
D gene: .
CDR3 DNA: TGTGCCAGCAGCTTAGCTCGGCAGCCCTGGGTCTATGGCTACACCTTC
CDR3 protein: CASSLARQPWVYGYTF

clone size: .
V gene: TRBV29-1
J gene: TRBJ2-1
D gene: .
CDR3 DNA: TGCAGCGTATACGGGAGCAGCTACAATGAGCAGTTCTTC
CDR3 protein: CSVYGSSYNEQFF

clone size: .
V gene: TRBV7-3
J gene: TRBJ2-7
D gene: .
CDR3 DNA: TGTGCCAGCAGGAAATCCGGCGCGGACTCCTACGAGCAGTACTTC
CDR3 protein: CASRKSGADSYEQYF

clone size: .
V gene: TRBV27
J gene: TRBJ2-1
D gene: .
CDR3 DNA: TGTGCCAGCAGTTTAGTGGGGGAGCAGTTCTTC
CDR3 protein: CASSLVGEQFF

clone size: .
V gene: TRBV7-6
J gene: TRBJ2-4
D gene: .
CDR3 DNA: TGTGCCAGCAGCTCACACCGGTCAGCCAAAAACATTCAGTACTTC
CDR3 protein: CASSSHRSAKNIQYF

clone size: .
V gene: TRBV19
J gene: TRBJ2-1
D gene: TRBD2
CDR3 DNA: TGTGCCAGTACCCCAATGGGTGCGGGGGGGGACAATGAGCAGTTCTTC
CDR3 protein: CASTPMGAGGDNEQFF

clone size: .
V gene: TRBV5-1
J gene: TRBJ2-7
D gene: .
CDR3 DNA: TGCGCCAGCAGCGGGGGTAGGGGTTACGAGCAGTACTTC
CDR3 protein: CASSGGRGYEQYF

clone size: .
V gene: TRBV11-2
J gene: TRBJ1-2
D gene: .
CDR3 DNA: TGTGCCAGCAGAGGGGGTCACATCCCTACGGGAGATAACTATGGCTACACCTTC
CDR3 protein: CASRGGHIPTGDNYGYTF

clone size: .
V gene: TRBV29-1
J gene: TRBJ2-5
D gene: .
CDR3 DNA: TGCAGCGTTGAAGGGAACCAAGAGACCCAGTACTTC
CDR3 protein: CSVEGNQETQYF

clone size: few
V gene: TRBV11-2
J gene: TRBJ2-7
D gene: .
CDR3 DNA: TGTGCCAGCAGCTTTACCTATTACTCCTACGAGCAGTACTTC
CDR3 protein: CASSFTYYSYEQYF

clone size: .
V gene: TRBV4-2
J gene: TRBJ2-5
D gene: TRBD2
CDR3 DNA: TGTGCCGGCAGCCAAAACTCGGCGGCGGGAGGGCCCGACCAAGAGACCCAGTACTTC
CDR3 protein: CAGSQNSAAGGPDQETQYF

clone size: few
V gene: TRBV5-8
J gene: TRBJ1-5
D gene: .
CDR3 DNA: TGTGCCAGCAGCGATACACTCTCGAGAGGTCAGCCCCAGCATTTT
CDR3 protein: CASSDTLSRGQPQHF

clone size: .
V gene: TRBV15
J gene: TRBJ1-5
D gene: TRBD1
CDR3 DNA: TGTGCCACCAGCAGAGGTGGGACAGACAATCAGCCCCAGCATTTT
CDR3 protein: CATSRGGTDNQPQHF

clone size: .
V gene: TRBV4-3
J gene: TRBJ2-7
D gene: .
CDR3 DNA: TGCGCCAGCAGCCAAACTACGGTTTGGTCGGGCCCCAGGTACGAGCAGTACTTC
CDR3 protein: CASSQTTVWSGPRYEQYF

clone size: .
V gene: TRBV28
J gene: TRBJ1-1
D gene: TRBD1
CDR3 DNA: TGTGCCAGCACCTGGACAGGGACGAACACTGAAGCTTTCTTT
CDR3 protein: CASTWTGTNTEAFF

clone size: .
V gene: TRBV7-2
J gene: TRBJ2-6
D gene: TRBD1
CDR3 DNA: TGTGCCAGCAGCTCGACAGGGGTAACCTCTGGGGCCAACGTCCTGACTTTC
CDR3 protein: CASSSTGVTSGANVLTF

clone size: .
V gene: TRBV5-1
J gene: TRBJ2-2
D gene: TRBD2
CDR3 DNA: TGCGCCAGCAGCCCGGCGGTAGCGGGGGCAACCGGGGAGCTGTTTTTT
CDR3 protein: CASSPAVAGATGELFF

clone size: .
V gene: TRBV30
J gene: TRBJ2-7
D gene: .
CDR3 DNA: TGTGCCTGGAGTCACGGGGCTGTCGGGTACGAGCAGTACTTC
CDR3 protein: CAWSHGAVGYEQYF

clone size: .
V gene: TRBV7-8
J gene: TRBJ1-1
D gene: TRBD1
CDR3 DNA: TGTGCCAGCAGCCCCGAGCCCGACAGGGGACCTTTCTTT
CDR3 protein: CASSPEPDRGPFF

clone size: .
V gene: TRBV2
J gene: TRBJ2-1
D gene: TRBD1
CDR3 DNA: TGTGCCAGCAGTGGCACAGGGGGGTTCAATGAGCAGTTCTTC
CDR3 protein: CASSGTGGFNEQFF

clone size: .
V gene: TRBV12-5
J gene: TRBJ1-6
D gene: .
CDR3 DNA: TGTGCTAGTGGTTTGATGTTGGGGCGCTCCTATAATTCACCCCTCCACTTT
CDR3 protein: CASGLMLGRSYNSPLHF

clone size: once
V gene: TRBV18
J gene: TRBJ1-5
D gene: .
CDR3 DNA: TGTGCCAGCTCACCCGACTGGAATCAGCCCCAGCATTTT
CDR3 protein: CASSPDWNQPQHF

clone size: .
V gene: TRBV4-2
J gene: TRBJ2-7
D gene: .
CDR3 DNA: TGTGCCAGCAGCCTGTTGGACAGCACCTACGAGCAGTACTTC
CDR3 protein: CASSLLDSTYEQYF

clone size: .
V gene: TRBV21-1
J gene: TRBJ2-7
D gene: .
CDR3 DNA: TGTGCCAGCAATTTTGGGGGGAGGGCACACTACGAGCAGTACTTC
CDR3 protein: CASNFGGRAHYEQYF

clone size: .
V gene: TRBV7-4
J gene: TRBJ2-7
D gene: .
CDR3 DNA: TGTGCCAGCAGCTTAGCCCCTCCCTCAGGTGGCCTGTACGAGCAGTACTTC
CDR3 protein: CASSLAPPSGGLYEQYF

clone size: .
V gene: TRBV29-1
J gene: TRBJ2-7
D gene: .
CDR3 DNA: TGCAGCGTTGAATACCCTAGCGCAGACTCCTACGAGCAGTACTTC
CDR3 protein: CSVEYPSADSYEQYF

clone size: .
V gene: TRBV5-1
J gene: TRBJ2-6
D gene: .
CDR3 DNA: TGCGCCAGCAGCTTGGACAGCTTTTTGGCCAACGTCCTGACTTTC
CDR3 protein: CASSLDSFLANVLTF

clone size: .
V gene: TRBV5-4
J gene: TRBJ1-6
D gene: .
CDR3 DNA: TGTGCCAGCAGCTCAGACCCTTTTAATTCACCCCTCCACTTT
CDR3 protein: CASSSDPFNSPLHF

clone size: .
V gene: TRBV5-1
J gene: TRBJ2-3
D gene: TRBD2
CDR3 DNA: TGCGCCAGCAGCCGGACTAGCGGGCGGGTGGGAGATACGCAGTATTTT
CDR3 protein: CASSRTSGRVGDTQYF

clone size: .
V gene: TRBV4-2
J gene: TRBJ2-3
D gene: TRBD2
CDR3 DNA: TGTGCCAGCAGCCCGGGACTAGCGGGTTCAGATACGCAGTATTTT
CDR3 protein: CASSPGLAGSDTQYF

clone size: .
V gene: TRBV2
J gene: TRBJ2-1
D gene: TRBD2
CDR3 DNA: TGTGCCAGCAGTGCGACTAGCGGGAGGGCCGGTGGTGAGCAGTTCTTC
CDR3 protein: CASSATSGRAGGEQFF

clone size: .
V gene: TRBV9
J gene: TRBJ2-7
D gene: TRBD1
CDR3 DNA: TGTGCCAGCAGCGGAGGTGCGGGACAGGGGGGGGACTACGAGCAGTACTTC
CDR3 protein: CASSGGAGQGGDYEQYF

clone size: .
V gene: TRBV27
J gene: TRBJ2-1
D gene: .
CDR3 DNA: TGTGCCAGCAGTTTATGGGCAGGGAGGAATGAGCAGTTCTTC
CDR3 protein: CASSLWAGRNEQFF

clone size: .
V gene: TRBV6-5
J gene: TRBJ2-2
D gene: TRBD1
CDR3 DNA: TGTGCCAGCAGTTACCGACAGGGTCGGGGCACCGGGGAGCTGTTTTTT
CDR3 protein: CASSYRQGRGTGELFF

clone size: .
V gene: TRBV6-5
J gene: TRBJ1-3
D gene: .
CDR3 DNA: TGTGCCAGCAGACAAGGGAACACCATATATTTT
CDR3 protein: CASRQGNTIYF

clone size: .
V gene: TRBV9
J gene: TRBJ2-2
D gene: .
CDR3 DNA: TGTGCCAGCAGTTCGCGGACTAACACCGGGGAGCTGTTTTTT
CDR3 protein: CASSSRTNTGELFF

clone size: .
V gene: TRBV10-3
J gene: TRBJ2-2
D gene: .
CDR3 DNA: TGTGCCATCAGGGCGTATTTTGGCGGGGAGCTGTTTTTT
CDR3 protein: CAIRAYFGGELFF

clone size: .
V gene: TRBV30
J gene: TRBJ1-2
D gene: TRBD1
CDR3 DNA: TGTGCCTGGAGCCGTCCCCCGACAGGGAACTATGGCTACACCTTC
CDR3 protein: CAWSRPPTGNYGYTF

clone size: .
V gene: TRBV25-1
J gene: TRBJ1-2
D gene: .
CDR3 DNA: TGTGCCAGCAGAGATGACAGGCACTATGGCTACACCTTC
CDR3 protein: CASRDDRHYGYTF

clone size: .
V gene: TRBV9
J gene: TRBJ2-1
D gene: .
CDR3 DNA: TGTGCCAGCAGCGTGGAGGGAATTTCCTACAATGAGCAGTTCTTC
CDR3 protein: CASSVEGISYNEQFF

clone size: .
V gene: TRBV6-1
J gene: TRBJ1-6
D gene: .
CDR3 DNA: TGTGCCAGCAGTGAATACAGGGAGGCGCCACCCCTCCACTTT
CDR3 protein: CASSEYREAPPLHF

clone size: .
V gene: TRBV9
J gene: TRBJ2-3
D gene: TRBD2
CDR3 DNA: TGTGCCAGCAGCGTAGTGTCTAGCGGGGGGGGCATCACGCAGTATTTT
CDR3 protein: CASSVVSSGGGITQYF

clone size: few
V gene: TRBV14
J gene: TRBJ1-5
D gene: .
CDR3 DNA: TGTGCCAGCAGCCACCATGGGCCCCAGCATTTT
CDR3 protein: CASSHHGPQHF

clone size: .
V gene: TRBV18
J gene: TRBJ2-1
D gene: TRBD1
CDR3 DNA: TGTGCCAGCTCCCCCCAAGGGGACAGGGGGAATTTCTTC
CDR3 protein: CASSPQGDRGNFF

clone size: .
V gene: TRBV4-1
J gene: TRBJ2-4
D gene: TRBD2
CDR3 DNA: TGCGCCAGCAGCCGTGGTCTAGCGGGAGGGGAAAACATTCAGTACTTC
CDR3 protein: CASSRGLAGGENIQYF

clone size: .
V gene: TRBV11-3
J gene: TRBJ2-6
D gene: .
CDR3 DNA: TGTGCCAGCAGCCCCGGGGGGGCCAACGTCCTGACTTTC
CDR3 protein: CASSPGGANVLTF

clone size: .
V gene: TRBV19
J gene: TRBJ2-7
D gene: .
CDR3 DNA: TGTGCCAGTAGTAATATCTACGAGCAGTACTTC
CDR3 protein: CASSNIYEQYF

clone size: .
V gene: TRBV6-5
J gene: TRBJ2-5
D gene: TRBD2
CDR3 DNA: TGTGCCAGCAGGGTCGGGACTAGCGGGAAAGAGTACTTC
CDR3 protein: CASRVGTSGKEYF

clone size: few
V gene: TRBV9
J gene: TRBJ2-2
D gene: TRBD1
CDR3 DNA: TGTGCCAGCAGCGAGAGGGGGCGCGGTAACACCGGGGAGCTGTTTTTT
CDR3 protein: CASSERGRGNTGELFF